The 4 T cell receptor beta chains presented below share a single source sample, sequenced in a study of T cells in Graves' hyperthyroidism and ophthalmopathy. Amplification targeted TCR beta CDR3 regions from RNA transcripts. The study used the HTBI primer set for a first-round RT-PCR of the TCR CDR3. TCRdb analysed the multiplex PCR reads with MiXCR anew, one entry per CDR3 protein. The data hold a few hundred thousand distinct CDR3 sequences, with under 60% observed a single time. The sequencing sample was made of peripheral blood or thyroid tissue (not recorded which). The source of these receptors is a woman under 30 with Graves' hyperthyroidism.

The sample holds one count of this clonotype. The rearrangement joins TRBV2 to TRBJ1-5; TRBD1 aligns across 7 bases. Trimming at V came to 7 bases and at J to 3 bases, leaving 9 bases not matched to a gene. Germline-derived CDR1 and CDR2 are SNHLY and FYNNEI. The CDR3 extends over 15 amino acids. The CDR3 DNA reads TGTGCCAGCAACATACCGGGACAGCTCAATCAGCCCCAGCATTTT. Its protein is CASNIPGQLNQPQHF.

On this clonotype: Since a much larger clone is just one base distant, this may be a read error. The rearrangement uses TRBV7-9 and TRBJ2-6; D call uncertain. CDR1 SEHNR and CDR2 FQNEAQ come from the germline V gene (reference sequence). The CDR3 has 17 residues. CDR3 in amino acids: CAGSYLGGRSGANVLTF. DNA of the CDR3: TGTGCCGGCAGCTACCTGGGTGGGCGCTCTGGGGCCAACGTCCTGACTTTC. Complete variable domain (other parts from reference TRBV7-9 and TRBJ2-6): DTGVSQNPRHKITKRGQNVTFRCDPISEHNRLYWYRQTLGQGPEFLTYFQNEAQLEKSRLLSDRFSAERPKGSFSTLEIQRTEQGDSAMYLCAGSYLGGRSGANVLTFGAGSRLTVL.

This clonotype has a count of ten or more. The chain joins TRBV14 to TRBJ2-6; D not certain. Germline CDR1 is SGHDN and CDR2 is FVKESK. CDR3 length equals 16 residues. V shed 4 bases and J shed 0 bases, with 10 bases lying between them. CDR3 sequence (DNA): TGTGCCAGCAGCCCCAGTCTGGGCTCTGGGGCCAACGTCCTGACTTTC. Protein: CASSPSLGSGANVLTF.

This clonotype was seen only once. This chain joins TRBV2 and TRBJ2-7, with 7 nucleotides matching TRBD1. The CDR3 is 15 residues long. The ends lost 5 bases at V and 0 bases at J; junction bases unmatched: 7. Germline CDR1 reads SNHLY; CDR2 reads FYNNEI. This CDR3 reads CASSRTGVRSYEQYF. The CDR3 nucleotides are TGTGCCAGCAGTAGAACAGGGGTCCGCTCCTACGAGCAGTACTTC.